This T cell receptor (beta chain) was observed in a study of CXCR3-negative and CXCR3-positive naive CD8 T cells. Across the study: Sequencing yielded some 140 million TRB reads, roughly 1.5 +/- 0.3 million per library. Findings and limits, study-wide: Diversity in memory CD8+ cells fell much lower than the comparably high levels seen in both naive subsets. Hydrophobicity of TRB CDR3s was greater in CXCR3-positive naive cells than in CXCR3-negative naive cells.

As for this clonotype: Its cognate antigen is unknown.

This CDR3 is built from 14 residues. The V gene's germline CDR1 is SQVTM and CDR2 ANQGSEA. Researchers sorted a few hundred thousand cells of each CD8+ T cell subset in triplicate. With UMI labels, 5' RACE was used to prepare the TRB cDNA libraries. One entry per CDR3 protein, without DNA, is what TCRdb gives after re-calling the 5' RACE reads. This sample's table reports 150,000 to 180,000 distinct CDR3 sequences. The sample was naive CXCR3+ CD8+ T cells from blood. This sample's subset: CD45RO-CCR7+CD27+CD95- naive CD8+ T cells expressing CXCR3 (TNR3+). The V and J genes are TRBV29-1 and TRBJ2-7; checking the TCRdb D call of TRBD1 is not possible without DNA. This TCR was sampled from a human donor in good health. Some clones in this sample may be carry-over from other donors' samples. CDR3 protein: CSVESGVPPYEQYF.